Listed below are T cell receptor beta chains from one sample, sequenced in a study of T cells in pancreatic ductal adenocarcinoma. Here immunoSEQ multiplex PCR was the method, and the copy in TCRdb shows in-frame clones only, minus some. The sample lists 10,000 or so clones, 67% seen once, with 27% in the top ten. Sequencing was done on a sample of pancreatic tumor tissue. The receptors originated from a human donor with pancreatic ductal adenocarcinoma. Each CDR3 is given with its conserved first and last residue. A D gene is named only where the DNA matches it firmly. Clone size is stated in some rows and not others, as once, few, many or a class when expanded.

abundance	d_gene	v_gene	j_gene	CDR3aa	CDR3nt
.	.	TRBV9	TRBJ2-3	CASSVGIGGTDTQYF	TGTGCCAGCAGCGTAGGTATAGGGGGCACAGATACGCAGTATTTT
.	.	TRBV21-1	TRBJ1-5	CASSKELRNQPQHF	TGTGCCAGCAGCAAAGAGTTAAGAAATCAGCCCCAGCATTTT
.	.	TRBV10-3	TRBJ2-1	CAISVEGRVSEQFF	TGTGCCATCAGTGTCGAGGGCAGGGTGAGTGAGCAGTTCTTC
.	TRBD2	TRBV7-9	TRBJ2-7	CASSLGLAGVVPYEQYF	TGTGCCAGCAGCTTAGGACTAGCGGGAGTTGTACCCTACGAGCAGTACTTC
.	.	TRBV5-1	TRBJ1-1	CASRLENTEAFF	TGCGCCAGCAGGTTAGAGAACACTGAAGCTTTCTTT
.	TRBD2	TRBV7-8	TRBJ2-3	CASSLTGTSRDTQYF	TGTGCCAGCAGCTTAACCGGGACTAGCAGGGATACGCAGTATTTT
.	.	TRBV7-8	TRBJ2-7	CASSLAGLSYEQYF	TGTGCCAGCAGCTTAGCCGGACTATCATACGAGCAGTACTTC
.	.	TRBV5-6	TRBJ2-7	CASSLVSAAYEQYF	TGTGCCAGCAGCTTGGTTTCGGCAGCCTACGAGCAGTACTTC
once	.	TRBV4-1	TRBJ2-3	CASERMGANPGTQYF	TGCGCCAGCGAGAGGATGGGGGCGAACCCAGGTACGCAGTATTTT
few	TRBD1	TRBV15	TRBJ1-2	CATSSRSTGVGYTF	TGTGCCACCAGCAGCCGAAGTACAGGGGTCGGCTACACCTTC
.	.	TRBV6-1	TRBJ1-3	CASRWLLFSGNTIYF	TGTGCCAGCAGGTGGCTGTTGTTCTCTGGAAACACCATATATTTT
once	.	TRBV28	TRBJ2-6	CASSLGWANVLTF	TGTGCCAGCAGTCTGGGGTGGGCCAACGTCCTGACTTTC
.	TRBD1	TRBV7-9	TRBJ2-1	CASSPGTANEQFF	TGTGCCAGCAGCCCTGGGACAGCCAATGAGCAGTTCTTC
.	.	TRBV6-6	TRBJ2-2	CASSYFDSTGELFF	TGTGCCAGCAGTTACTTCGATAGCACCGGGGAGCTGTTTTTT
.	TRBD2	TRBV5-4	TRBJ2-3	CASSFSSGSTDTQYF	TGTGCCAGCAGCTTTTCTAGCGGAAGCACAGATACGCAGTATTTT
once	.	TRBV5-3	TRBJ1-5	CASSFIGQPQHF	TGTGCCAGCAGTTTCATCGGTCAGCCCCAGCATTTT
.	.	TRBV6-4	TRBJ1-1	CASSSGVEGYTEAFF	TGTGCCAGCAGCTCGGGGGTGGAAGGTTACACTGAAGCTTTCTTT
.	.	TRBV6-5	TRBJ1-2	CASSPDPMGPGYTF	TGTGCCAGCAGCCCGGACCCAATGGGGCCTGGCTACACCTTC
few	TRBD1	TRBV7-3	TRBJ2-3	CASSLGTGTDTQYF	TGTGCCAGCAGCTTAGGGACAGGCACAGATACGCAGTATTTT
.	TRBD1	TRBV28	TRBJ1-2	CTSSLWDSENYGYTF	TGTACCAGCAGTTTGTGGGACAGTGAGAACTATGGCTACACCTTC
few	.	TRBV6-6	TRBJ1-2	CASSLDGNYGYTF	TGTGCCAGCAGCTTAGACGGAAACTATGGCTACACCTTC
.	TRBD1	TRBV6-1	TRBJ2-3	CASSGRDRGRAF	TGTGCCAGCAGTGGCCGCGACAGGGGGCGAGCCTTT
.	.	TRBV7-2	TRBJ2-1	CASSFDGSRSYNEQFF	TGTGCCAGCAGCTTTGATGGGTCTAGGTCCTACAATGAGCAGTTCTTC
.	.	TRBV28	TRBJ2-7	CASSPGLRPDEQYF	TGTGCCAGCAGCCCCGGACTCCGCCCCGACGAGCAGTACTTC
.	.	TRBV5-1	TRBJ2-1	CASSPQVNEQFF	TGCGCCAGCAGCCCTCAGGTCAATGAGCAGTTCTTC
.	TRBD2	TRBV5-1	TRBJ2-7	CASMWGSGGTYEQYF	TGCGCCAGCATGTGGGGTAGCGGGGGGACCTACGAGCAGTACTTC
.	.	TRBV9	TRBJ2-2	CASSVGNGGTGELFF	TGTGCCAGCAGCGTAGGAAATGGGGGGACCGGGGAGCTGTTTTTT
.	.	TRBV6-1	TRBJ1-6	CASTEPENSPLHF	TGTGCCAGCACAGAGCCCGAAAATTCACCCCTCCACTTT
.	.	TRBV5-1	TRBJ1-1	CASSQAGPNWNTEAFF	TGCGCCAGCAGCCAGGCGGGACCCAACTGGAACACTGAAGCTTTCTTT
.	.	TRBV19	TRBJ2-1	CASSLTPAGKQFF	TGTGCCAGTAGTCTGACTCCTGCGGGGAAGCAGTTCTTC
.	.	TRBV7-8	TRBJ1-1	CASSLDFGDTREAFF	TGTGCCAGCAGCTTGGACTTCGGGGACACACGTGAAGCTTTCTTT
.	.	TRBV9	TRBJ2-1	CASSSRSGSSYNEQFF	TGTGCCAGCAGCTCTCGTTCAGGTAGCTCCTACAATGAGCAGTTCTTC
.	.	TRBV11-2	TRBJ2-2	CASARSGGTGELFF	TGTGCCAGCGCTAGGTCTGGAGGGACCGGGGAGCTGTTTTTT
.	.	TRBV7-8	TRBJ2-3	CASSSTRASTDTQYF	TGTGCCAGCAGCTCGACTAGGGCTAGCACAGATACGCAGTATTTT
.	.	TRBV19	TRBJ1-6	CASSNSPEGFGSPLHF	TGTGCCAGTAGTAACTCTCCTGAGGGTTTCGGTTCACCCCTCCACTTT
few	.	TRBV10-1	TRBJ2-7	CASSPGRASYEQYF	TGCGCCAGCAGCCCCGGACGGGCCTCCTACGAGCAGTACTTC
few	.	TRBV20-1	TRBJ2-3	CSAQSTDTQYF	TGCAGTGCCCAATCCACAGATACGCAGTATTTT
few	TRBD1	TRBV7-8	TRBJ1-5	CASSLVTGESQPQHF	TGTGCCAGCAGCTTAGTCACAGGGGAATCTCAGCCCCAGCATTTT
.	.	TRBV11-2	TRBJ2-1	CASSLARYNEQFF	TGTGCCAGCAGCTTAGCCAGATACAATGAGCAGTTCTTC
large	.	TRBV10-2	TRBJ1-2	CASSDGGPYGYTF	TGCGCCAGCAGTGACGGCGGGCCCTATGGCTACACCTTC
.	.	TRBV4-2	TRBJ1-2	CASSPQGPRDYGYTF	TGTGCCAGCAGCCCCCAGGGACCCCGGGACTATGGCTACACCTTC
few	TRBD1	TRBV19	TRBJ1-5	CASSPFQGGLGPQHF	TGTGCCAGTAGTCCCTTTCAAGGGGGCCTTGGGCCCCAGCATTTT
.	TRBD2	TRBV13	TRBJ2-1	CASSFSSGGHYEQFF	TGTGCCAGCAGCTTTAGTAGCGGGGGGCACTATGAGCAGTTCTTC
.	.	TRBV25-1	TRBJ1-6	CASQPSGNHSPLHF	TGTGCCAGCCAGCCTTCAGGAAATCATTCACCCCTCCACTTT
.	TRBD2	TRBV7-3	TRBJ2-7	CASSLILRGGPVEEQYF	TGTGCCAGCAGCTTAATACTTCGGGGAGGGCCGGTTGAAGAGCAGTACTTC
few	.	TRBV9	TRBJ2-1	CASSPWEESYNEQFF	TGTGCCAGCTCACCTTGGGAGGAGTCCTACAATGAGCAGTTCTTC
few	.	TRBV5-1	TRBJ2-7	CASSLAFADSEQYF	TGCGCCAGCAGCTTGGCCTTCGCAGACTCCGAGCAGTACTTC
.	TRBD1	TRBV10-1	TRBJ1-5	CASSDESTGRVNQPQHF	TGCGCCAGCAGTGACGAATCGACAGGGAGAGTAAATCAGCCCCAGCATTTT
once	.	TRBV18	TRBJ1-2	CASSLQGLDYGYTF	TGTGCCAGCTCACTTCAGGGACTTGACTATGGCTACACCTTC
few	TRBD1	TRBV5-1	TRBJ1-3	CASSSRGTGAPSGNTIYF	TGCGCCAGCAGCTCACGGGGGACAGGGGCTCCCTCTGGAAACACCATATATTTT
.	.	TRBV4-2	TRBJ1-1	CASSASGTVTEAFF	TGTGCCAGCAGCGCCAGTGGTACGGTCACTGAAGCTTTCTTT
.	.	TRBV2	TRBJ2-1	CASSEEVLGGEQFF	TGTGCCAGCAGTGAAGAGGTTTTGGGCGGTGAGCAGTTCTTC
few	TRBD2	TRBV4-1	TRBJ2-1	CASSRTSGTDNEQFF	TGCGCCAGCAGCCGGACTAGCGGGACAGACAATGAGCAGTTCTTC